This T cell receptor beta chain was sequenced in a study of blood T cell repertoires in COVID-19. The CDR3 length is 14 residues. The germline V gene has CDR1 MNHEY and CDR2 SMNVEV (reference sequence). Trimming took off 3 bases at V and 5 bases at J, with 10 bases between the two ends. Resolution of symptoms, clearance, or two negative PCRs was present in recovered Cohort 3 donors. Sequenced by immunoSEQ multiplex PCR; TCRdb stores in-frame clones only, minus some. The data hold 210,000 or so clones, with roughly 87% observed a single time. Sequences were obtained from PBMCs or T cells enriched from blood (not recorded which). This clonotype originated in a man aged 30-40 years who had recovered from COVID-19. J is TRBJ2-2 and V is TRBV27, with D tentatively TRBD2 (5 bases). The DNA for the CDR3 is TGTGCCAGCAGTTTCTCCAGAGGGACCGGGGAGCTGTTTTTT. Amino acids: CASSFSRGTGELFF.